A single sample gave rise to the 9 T cell receptor beta chains below, sequenced in a study of blood T cells in healthy people across ages. Using a J-beta primer mix together with a sample-barcoded 5' primer, a second PCR was run for about 6 to 12 cycles. TCRdb ran MiXCR on the 5' RACE reads and lists one entry per CDR3 protein. Altogether around 900,000 distinct CDR3 sequences are present, roughly half being singletons, with the ten largest covering 20% to 25%. Sequences were obtained from blood. All receptors derive from a woman in her sixties in good health.

Regarding this clonotype: This could be a read error, since a much larger clone is one nucleotide away. The rearrangement joins TRBV7-2 to TRBJ2-3; 7 bases match TRBD2. J gave up 2 bases and V 2 bases, and 1 base lay outside the gene matches. Germline assignment: CDR1 SGHTA and CDR2 FQGNSA. CDR3 length equals 14 residues. CDR3 protein: CASSLTSATDTQYF. CDR3 DNA: TGTGCCAGCAGCTTAACTAGCGCCACAGATACGCAGTATTTT.

The rearrangement joins TRBV28 to TRBJ2-6; TRBD1 matches 7 bases. V dropped 10 bases and J dropped 3; count of bases not matched to a gene: 6. CDR1 is MDHEN, CDR2 SYDVKM, per germline. The CDR3 has 14 amino acids. CDR3 loop: CATRRTGGANVLTF. Here the CDR3 DNA reads TGTGCCACCCGACGGACAGGTGGGGCCAACGTCCTGACTTTC.

The CDR3 bases are TGTGCCAGCAGCCCCCCGGGCGGACACGGCTACAATGAGCAGTACTTC. This sequence encodes CASSPPGGHGYNEQYF. The chain couples TRBV12-3 or TRBV12-4 to TRBJ2-1, with D possibly matching TRBD1 (5 bases). The J call may be wrong; the DNA end is better matched by TRBJ2-7. The CDR3 totals 16 residues.

The CDR3 coding sequence is TGTGCCACTAGACTGGGGGGAGCCGGCAATGAGCAGTTCTTC. Translating it yields CATRLGGAGNEQFF. This chain connects TRBV13 to TRBJ2-1; possible D gene TRBD2, 6 bases. Germline-derived CDR1 and CDR2 are PRHDT and FYEKMQ (reference sequence). Trimming removed 10 bases from V and 6 bases from J, with 19 bases in between. The CDR3 covers 14 residues.

Comment on this clonotype: One end of the junction varies from germline; a read error may be responsible. This chain connects TRBV7-2 to TRBJ2-7; tentatively, D is TRBD2 (5 bases). The CDR3 runs 16 residues. CDR1 is SGHTA, CDR2 FQGNSA, per germline. CDR3 amino acids: CASSLAPPPGVYEQYF. The CDR3 region has the DNA TGTGCCAGCAGCCTAGCCCCCCCGCCTGGGGTATACGAGCAGTACTTC.

As DNA, the CDR3 is TGTGCCAGCAGCGAACACGGGAACTATGAGCAGTTCTTC. Protein: CASSEHGNYEQFF. This chain links TRBV3-1 with TRBJ2-1; weak D call: TRBD2 (5 bases). Germline CDR1 reads LGHDT; CDR2 reads YNNKEL (reference sequence). V lost 5 bases and J lost 8, with 13 bases in between. CDR3 length: 13 residues.

This clonotype showed up just once. The junction departs from germline at one end; a sequencing error may be responsible. The chain couples TRBV2 to TRBJ2-5; weak D call: TRBD2 (5 bases). CDR3 length equals 15 residues. The V gene's germline CDR1 is SNHLY and CDR2 FYNNEI. DNA for the CDR3: TGTGCCAGCAGTGACCGGGGTGCGTACCAAGAGACCCATTACTTC. This gives the protein CASSDRGAYQETHYF.

The CDR3 bases are TGTGCCAGCAGTAAGGACTTAAGCACAGATACGCAGTATTTT. Its protein is CASSKDLSTDTQYF. This sequence joins TRBV28 and TRBJ2-3; tentatively, D is TRBD2 (5 bases). Germline V CDR1 and CDR2: MDHEN, SYDVKM. The V gene lost 5 bases and the J gene lost 0 bases, with 9 bases spanning the gap. The CDR3 is made up of 14 amino acids.

V usage is TRBV6-1 and J usage is TRBJ2-4; 7 positions match TRBD2. The J call may be incorrect, as the DNA end agrees better with TRBJ2-7. CDR1 and CDR2 from the germline V gene are MNHNS and SASEGT. CDR3 length equals 14 residues. This CDR3 is CASRTRTSSPEQYF. In DNA, the CDR3 is TGTGCCAGCAGGACCAGGACTAGTTCCCCCGAGCAGTACTTC.